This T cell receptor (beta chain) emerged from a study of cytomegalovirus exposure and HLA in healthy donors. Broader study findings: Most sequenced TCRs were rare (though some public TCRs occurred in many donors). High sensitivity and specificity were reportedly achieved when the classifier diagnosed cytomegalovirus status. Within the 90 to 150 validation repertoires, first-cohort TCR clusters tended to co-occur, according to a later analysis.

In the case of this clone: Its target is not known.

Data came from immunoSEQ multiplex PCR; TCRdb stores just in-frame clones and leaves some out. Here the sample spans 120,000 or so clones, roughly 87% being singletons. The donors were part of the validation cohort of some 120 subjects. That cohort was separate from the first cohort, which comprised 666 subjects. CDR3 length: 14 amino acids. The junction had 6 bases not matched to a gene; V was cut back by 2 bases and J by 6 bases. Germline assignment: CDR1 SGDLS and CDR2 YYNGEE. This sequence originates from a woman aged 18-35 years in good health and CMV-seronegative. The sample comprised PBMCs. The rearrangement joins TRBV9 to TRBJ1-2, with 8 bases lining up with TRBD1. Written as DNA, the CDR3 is TGTGCCAGCAGCGTTACAGGGGGGACTCATGGCTACACCTTC. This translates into CASSVTGGTHGYTF.